Presented here are 9 T cell receptor beta chains from one specimen sequenced in a study of cytomegalovirus exposure and HLA in healthy donors. The PCR contained 60 Vbeta and 13 Jbeta primers. TCRdb keeps only in-frame clones here, not all; method: immunoSEQ multiplex PCR. The sample lists 130,000 to 150,000 clones; approximately 79% were seen once. The sample was PBMCs. All receptors come from a male donor in good health and CMV-seronegative.

The chain carries TRBV6-1 and TRBJ2-7; D is uncertain. Looked up from germline, CDR1 is MNHNS and CDR2 is SASEGT. V gave up 5 bases and J gave up 1 base, with 6 bases separating them. The CDR3 is 12 amino acids. The CDR3 DNA follows: TGTGCCAGCAGTCGGGTTTCCTACGAGCAGTACTTC. Protein: CASSRVSYEQYF.

This CDR3 is CASSSSGQGASEQYF. For the CDR3, the DNA is TGTGCCAGCAGCTCCTCGGGGCAGGGGGCTAGCGAGCAGTACTTC. The V and J genes are TRBV13 and TRBJ2-5; 8 bases align to TRBD1. The J call may not be correct, given that the DNA end is closer to TRBJ2-7. The V gene's germline CDR1 is PRHDT and CDR2 FYEKMQ (reference sequence). The CDR3 totals 15 residues.

The chain joins TRBV7-2 to TRBJ2-7, with 7 bases fitting TRBD1. The J segment lost 0 bases and the V segment lost 4 bases, leaving 3 bases of the junction unmatched. Germline-derived CDR1 and CDR2 are SGHTA and FQGNSA. CDR3 size: 14 residues. CDR3 amino acids: CASSWGQSSYEQYF. CDR3 in DNA: TGTGCCAGCAGCTGGGGACAGAGCTCCTACGAGCAGTACTTC.

The chain is built from TRBV12-5 and TRBJ2-5; D may be TRBD2 (6 bases). This CDR3 comprises 14 residues. The V end lost 1 base, the J end lost 5 bases, and 11 bases lay between the germline ends. Germline CDR1 LGHNT, CDR2 FRNRAP. This CDR3 reads CASGLDGGGETQYF. CDR3 nucleotide sequence: TGTGCTAGTGGTTTGGACGGGGGTGGGGAGACCCAGTACTTC. The full variable domain, in which reference TRBV12-5 and TRBJ2-5 provide the parts outside the CDR3, is DARVTQTPRHKVTEMGQEVTMRCQPILGHNTVFWYRQTMMQGLELLAYFRNRAPLDDSGMPKDRFSAEMPDATLATLKIQPSEPRDSAVYFCASGLDGGGETQYFGPGTRLLVL.

The chain carries TRBV7-2 and TRBJ2-5, with D maybe TRBD1 (5 bases). This CDR3 has 14 residues. Per the germline V gene, CDR1 is SGHTA and CDR2 is FQGNSA. Trimming left V 3 bases short and J 5 bases short, with 13 bases between. In DNA form, the CDR3 reads TGTGCCAGCAGCTTCAGCCCAGGGCCGGAGACCCAGTACTTC. This sequence encodes CASSFSPGPETQYF.

The rearrangement joins TRBV10-3 to TRBJ2-1; a weak D match, TRBD2 (5 bases). V lost 3 bases, J lost 2 bases, and 14 bases lay in between. Germline V gene lookup returns CDR1 ENHRY and CDR2 SYGVKD. The CDR3 covers 16 residues. CDR3 sequence (DNA): TGTGCCATCAGTGACCCTGTACCCGGGGCCTACAATGAGCAGTTCTTC. This sequence encodes CAISDPVPGAYNEQFF.

The genes are TRBV13 and TRBJ1-1; D is uncertain. V was pared by 1 base and J by 4 bases, with 10 bases between. The CDR3 is made up of 14 amino acids. Germline V gene lookup returns CDR1 PRHDT and CDR2 FYEKMQ (reference sequence). Here the CDR3 reads CASSLDGGRTEAFF. The CDR3 DNA follows: TGTGCCAGCAGCTTAGACGGAGGGCGCACTGAAGCTTTCTTT.

CDR3 amino acids: CASSTEQGIDYGYTF. CDR3 nucleotides: TGTGCCAGTAGTACCGAACAGGGGATTGACTATGGCTACACCTTC. The chain carries TRBV19 and TRBJ1-2, with TRBD1 matching 7 bases. This CDR3 comprises 15 residues. Germline CDR1 reads LNHDA; CDR2 reads SQIVND (reference sequence). With 4 bases clipped from V and 3 bases from J, the junction kept 8 bases outside the gene matches. The full variable domain, rest sourced from reference TRBV19 and TRBJ1-2, is DGGITQSPKYLFRKEGQNVTLSCEQNLNHDAMYWYRQDPGQGLRLIYYSQIVNDFQKGDIAEGYSVSREKKESFPLTVTSAQKNPTAFYLCASSTEQGIDYGYTFGSGTRLTVV.

This chain's CDR3 is CASSRSGSSYNEQFF. DNA of the CDR3: TGTGCCAGCAGCCGTAGCGGGAGCTCCTACAATGAGCAGTTCTTC. The rearrangement joins TRBV7-3 to TRBJ2-1; 9 bases are shared with TRBD2. The CDR3 length is 15 residues. Losses at the gene ends were 5 bases for V and 0 bases for J; bases not matched to a gene: 2. The germline gives CDR1 SGHTA, CDR2 FQGTGA.